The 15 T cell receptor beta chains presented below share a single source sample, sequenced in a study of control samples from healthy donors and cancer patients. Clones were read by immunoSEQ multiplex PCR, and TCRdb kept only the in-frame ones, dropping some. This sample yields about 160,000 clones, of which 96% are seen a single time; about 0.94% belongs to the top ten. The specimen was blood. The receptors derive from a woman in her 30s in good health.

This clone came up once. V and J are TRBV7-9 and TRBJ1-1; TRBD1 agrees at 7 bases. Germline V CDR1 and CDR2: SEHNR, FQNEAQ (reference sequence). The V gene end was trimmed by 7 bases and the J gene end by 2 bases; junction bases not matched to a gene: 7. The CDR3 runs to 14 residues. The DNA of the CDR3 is TGTGCCAGCATGCTAGGACAGGCTAACACTGAAGCTTTCTTT. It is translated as CASMLGQANTEAFF.

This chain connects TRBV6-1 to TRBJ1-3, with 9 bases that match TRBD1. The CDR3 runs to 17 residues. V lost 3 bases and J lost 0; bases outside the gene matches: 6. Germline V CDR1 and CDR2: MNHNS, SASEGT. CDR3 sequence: CASSEFGTGHSGNTIYF. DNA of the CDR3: TGTGCCAGCAGTGAGTTCGGGACAGGGCACTCTGGAAACACCATATATTTT.

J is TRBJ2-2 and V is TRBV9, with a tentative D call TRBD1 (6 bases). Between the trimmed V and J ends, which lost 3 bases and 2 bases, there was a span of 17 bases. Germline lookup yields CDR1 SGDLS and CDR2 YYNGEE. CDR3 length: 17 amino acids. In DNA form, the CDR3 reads TGTGCCAGCAGCGGTCCGGTCGGGACACTAAACACCGGGGAGCTGTTTTTT. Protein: CASSGPVGTLNTGELFF.

CDR3 sequence (DNA): TGTGCCAGTAGTATAGGGCAGGGCTCCGAAGCTTTCTTT. It is translated as CASSIGQGSEAFF. This rearrangement joins TRBV19 to TRBJ1-1, with D possibly being TRBD1 (5 bases). V dropped 1 base and J dropped 8 bases, with 11 bases sitting between them. Per germline, CDR1 LNHDA and CDR2 SQIVND (reference sequence). This CDR3 contains 13 residues.

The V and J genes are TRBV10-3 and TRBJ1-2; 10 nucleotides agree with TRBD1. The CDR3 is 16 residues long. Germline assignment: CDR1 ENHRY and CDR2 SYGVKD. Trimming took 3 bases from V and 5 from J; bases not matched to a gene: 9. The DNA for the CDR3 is TGTGCCATCAGTGATGGGGTTGGGACAGGGGTTTATGGCTACACCTTC. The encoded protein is CAISDGVGTGVYGYTF.

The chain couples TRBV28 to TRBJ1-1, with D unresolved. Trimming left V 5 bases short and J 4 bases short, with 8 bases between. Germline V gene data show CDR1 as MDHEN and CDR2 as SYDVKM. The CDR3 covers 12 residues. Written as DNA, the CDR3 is TGTGCCAGCAGTGATGGGGTCACTGAAGCTTTCTTT. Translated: CASSDGVTEAFF.

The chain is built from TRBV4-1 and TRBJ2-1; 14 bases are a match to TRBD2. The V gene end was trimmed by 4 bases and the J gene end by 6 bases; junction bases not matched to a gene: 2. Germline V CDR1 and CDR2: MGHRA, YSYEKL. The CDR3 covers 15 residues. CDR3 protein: CASSPGLAGVNEQFF. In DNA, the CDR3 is TGCGCCAGCAGCCCGGGACTAGCGGGAGTCAATGAGCAGTTCTTC.

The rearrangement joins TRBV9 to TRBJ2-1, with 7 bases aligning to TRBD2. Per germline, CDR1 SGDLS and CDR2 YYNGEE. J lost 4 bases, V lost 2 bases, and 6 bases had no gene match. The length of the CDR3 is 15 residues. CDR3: CASSVASGLYNEQFF. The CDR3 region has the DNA TGTGCCAGCAGCGTTGCTAGCGGATTATACAATGAGCAGTTCTTC.

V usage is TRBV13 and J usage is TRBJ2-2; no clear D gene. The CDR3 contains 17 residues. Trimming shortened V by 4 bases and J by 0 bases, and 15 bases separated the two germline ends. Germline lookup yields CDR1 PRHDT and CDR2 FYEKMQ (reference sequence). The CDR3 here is CASSSSLRLPNTGELFF. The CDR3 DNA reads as TGTGCCAGCAGCTCATCCTTGCGTCTACCGAACACCGGGGAGCTGTTTTTT.

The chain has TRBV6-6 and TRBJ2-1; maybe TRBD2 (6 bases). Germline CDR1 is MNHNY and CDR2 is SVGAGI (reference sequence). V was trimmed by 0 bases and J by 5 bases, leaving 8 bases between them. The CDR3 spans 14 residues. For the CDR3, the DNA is TGTGCCAGCAGTTACTCTGCGGGGCACAATGAGCAGTTCTTC. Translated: CASSYSAGHNEQFF.

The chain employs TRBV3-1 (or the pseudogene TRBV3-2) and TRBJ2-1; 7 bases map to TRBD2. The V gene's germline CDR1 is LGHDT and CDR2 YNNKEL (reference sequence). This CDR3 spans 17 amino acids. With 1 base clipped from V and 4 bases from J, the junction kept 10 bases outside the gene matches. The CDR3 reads CASSQGPGGPAYNEQFF. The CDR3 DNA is TGTGCCAGCAGCCAAGGCCCGGGGGGACCAGCTTACAATGAGCAGTTCTTC.

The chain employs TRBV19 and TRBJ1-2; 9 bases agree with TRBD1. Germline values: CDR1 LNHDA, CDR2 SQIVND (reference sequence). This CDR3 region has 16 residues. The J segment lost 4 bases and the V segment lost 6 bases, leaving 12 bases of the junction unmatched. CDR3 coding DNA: TGTGCCAGTAGAAACCCGGGACAGGGATTGATCTATGGCTACACCTTC. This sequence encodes CASRNPGQGLIYGYTF.

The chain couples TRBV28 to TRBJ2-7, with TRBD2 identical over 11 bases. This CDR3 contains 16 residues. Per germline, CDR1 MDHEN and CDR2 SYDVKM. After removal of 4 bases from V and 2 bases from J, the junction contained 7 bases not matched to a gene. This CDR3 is CASSSPVAGGPYEQYF. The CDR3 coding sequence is TGTGCCAGCAGTTCACCCGTAGCGGGAGGGCCCTACGAGCAGTACTTC.

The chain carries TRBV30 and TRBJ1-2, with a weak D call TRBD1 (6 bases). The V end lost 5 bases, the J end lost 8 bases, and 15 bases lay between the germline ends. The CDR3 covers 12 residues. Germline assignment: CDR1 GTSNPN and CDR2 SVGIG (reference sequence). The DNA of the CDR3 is TGTGCCTGGGGGCCCGGGGGCAGAGGCTACACCTTC. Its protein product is CAWGPGGRGYTF.

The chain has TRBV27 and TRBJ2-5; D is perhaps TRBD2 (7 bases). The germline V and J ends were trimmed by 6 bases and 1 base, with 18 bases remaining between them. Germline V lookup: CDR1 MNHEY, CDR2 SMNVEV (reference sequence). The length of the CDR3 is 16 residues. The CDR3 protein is CASRGAGGGIQETQYF. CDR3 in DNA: TGTGCCAGCAGGGGGGCGGGCGGGGGCATCCAAGAGACCCAGTACTTC.